The sequence of this T cell receptor beta chain was determined in a study of T cells in localized non-small cell lung cancer. Findings and limits, study-wide: Uninvolved adjacent lung showed the highest T cell clonality, exceeding tumor. Appearance in adjacent lung was seen for a median 57 of the top 100 tumor clones. Sequence data derive from only one tumor region, so heterogeneity remains possible. Longer overall survival was linked to higher blood T cell density.

The repertoire was sequenced with immunoSEQ multiplex PCR; TCRdb's copy has only in-frame clones and lacks some. The sample has more than 11,000 clones, approximately 90% seen once. Details on this clone: What it binds is not known.

CDR3 length equals 16 residues. Trimming cost V 4 bases and J 0 bases, with 16 bases left between them. Germline-derived CDR1 and CDR2 are SGDLS and YYNGEE. This sequence originates from a man between 40 and 75 years old with stage III lung adenocarcinoma. Sequenced here: peripheral blood mononuclear cells, sampled before any cancer treatment. The gene calls are TRBV9 and TRBJ1-2; D possibly corresponds to TRBD1 (6 bases). Here the CDR3 reads CASSLGTGAANYGYTF. The CDR3 DNA sequence: TGTGCCAGCAGCCTTGGGACGGGGGCGGCTAACTATGGCTACACCTTC.